This T cell receptor beta chain came from a study of T cell responses to AZD1222 COVID-19 vaccine. Clones were sequenced by immunoSEQ multiplex PCR, and TCRdb holds only the in-frame ones, with some missing. The repertoire includes 150,000 to 200,000 clones, 87% of them detected once, and about 2.8% sits in the top ten. This TCR was recovered from an adult in good health. The starting material was peripheral blood, obtained on day 0 of AZD1222 vaccination.

CDR3 loop: CASSLNGAESYQPQHF. In DNA, the CDR3 is TGTGCCAGCAGCTTAAATGGAGCCGAAAGTTATCAGCCCCAGCATTTT. The chain uses TRBV7-2 and TRBJ1-5; D uncertain. Germline values: CDR1 SGHTA, CDR2 FQGNSA. The CDR3 has 16 residues. With 2 bases removed from V and 5 bases from J, the gap between germline ends came to 16 bases.